The 17 T cell receptor beta chains given below trace back to one sample, sequenced in a study of blood T cells in healthy people across ages. The use of a sample-barcoded 5' primer and a J-beta primer mix characterized a second PCR of 7 to 11 cycles. Via MiXCR, TCRdb re-called the 5' RACE reads, giving one row per CDR3 protein. The repertoire holds 1.4 million or so distinct CDR3 sequences, with about 45% as singletons. Sequenced sample: blood. The receptor source for this set is a woman under 30 in good health.

There are a few counts of this clonotype. The chain uses TRBV21-1 and TRBJ2-2; the D call of TRBD1 is as the table states it, not checked on the DNA. TRBV21-1 is classified as a pseudogene. CDR3 length equals 16 residues. The CDR3 is CASNNPRDRGPGELFF. Written as DNA, the CDR3 is TGTGCCAGCAACAACCCCCGGGACAGGGGGCCCGGGGAGCTGTTTTTT.

The V and J genes are TRBV18 and TRBJ1-2; tentative D call: TRBD1 (6 bases). V lost 0 bases to trimming and J lost 3 bases, with 20 bases between them. There are 18 residues in the CDR3. Germline-derived CDR1 and CDR2 are KGHSH and LQKENI. CDR3 nucleotide sequence: TGTGCCAGCTCACCACCTAGGACAGAGATAACCTCCGACTATGGCTACACCTTC. Its protein is CASSPPRTEITSDYGYTF.

Points on this clonotype: Just one base apart from a much larger clone, this may be a read error. This rearrangement joins TRBV7-2 to TRBJ2-7; D is perhaps TRBD1 (6 bases). V was clipped by 1 base and J by 0 bases, with 7 bases between them. From germline, CDR1 is SGHTA and CDR2 FQGNSA. The CDR3 runs to 14 residues. CDR3 sequence reads: CASSLVGASYEQYF. In DNA, the CDR3 is TGTGCCAGCAGCTTAGTGGGGGCCTCCTACGAGCAGTACTTC.

In this sample, this clonotype turned up a few times. The chain employs TRBV12-3 or TRBV12-4 and TRBJ1-2; D uncertain. The CDR3 has 13 amino acids. Between the trimmed V and J ends, which lost 5 bases and 4 bases, there was a span of 11 bases. This CDR3 reads CASSVSGSYGYTF. CDR3 nucleotide sequence: TGTGCCAGCAGTGTGTCTGGGTCCTATGGCTACACCTTC.

The chain is built from TRBV27 and TRBJ1-1, with D perhaps TRBD1 (5 bases). V was trimmed by 3 bases and J by 8 bases, leaving 10 bases between them. CDR1 is MNHEY and CDR2 is SMNVEV in the germline V gene (reference sequence). The CDR3 extends over 12 amino acids. This CDR3 reads CASSFPGLEAFF. As DNA, the CDR3 is TGTGCCAGCAGTTTCCCGGGACTGGAAGCTTTCTTT.

CDR3 coding DNA: TGCAGTGCTCGGACTAGCGGCTCCTACAATGAGCAGTACTTC. Translation: CSARTSGSYNEQYF. The chain links TRBV20-1 to TRBJ2-7; TRBD2 agrees at 10 bases. V dropped 5 bases and J dropped 7; count of bases not matched to a gene: 11. This CDR3 has 14 amino acids. Germline CDR1 and CDR2: DFQATT and SNEGSKA (reference sequence).

CDR3 in amino acids: CSARGLAGEGLADTQYF. The CDR3 coding sequence is TGCAGTGCTAGAGGGCTAGCGGGAGAGGGCCTCGCAGATACGCAGTATTTT. The J gene is TRBJ2-3, the V gene TRBV20-1; 10 positions match TRBD2. The CDR3 is 17 residues long. The germline gives CDR1 DFQATT, CDR2 SNEGSKA (reference sequence). V gave up 1 base and J gave up 4 bases; unmatched junction bases: 11.

This clonotype was seen a single time. J is TRBJ2-1 and V is TRBV3-1, with D possibly matching TRBD1 (5 bases). Germline CDR1 and CDR2: LGHDT and YNNKEL (reference sequence). Trimming removed 2 bases from V and 6 bases from J, with 8 bases in between. The CDR3 contains 13 residues. The CDR3 spells CASSQQGINEQFF. The CDR3 DNA sequence: TGTGCCAGCAGCCAACAGGGAATCAATGAGCAGTTCTTC.

The chain links TRBV20-1 to TRBJ1-4; tentative D call: TRBD1 (5 bases). From germline, CDR1 is DFQATT and CDR2 SNEGSKA (reference sequence). The CDR3 runs 15 residues. The V and J ends lost 0 bases and 4 bases respectively, with 12 bases between them. The CDR3 nucleotides read TGCAGTGCTAGAGACCCGGGACGGATTAATGAAAAACTGTTTTTT. Its protein product is CSARDPGRINEKLFF.

Note on this clonotype: This could be a read error, since a much larger clone is one nucleotide away. The chain joins TRBV7-2 to TRBJ1-2, with D maybe TRBD1 (5 bases). With 11 bases removed from V and 4 bases from J, the gap between germline ends came to 20 bases. The CDR3 sequence is 14 residues long. Germline-derived CDR1 and CDR2 are SGHTA and FQGNSA. The chain's CDR3 is CACTIAGRGYGYTF. The CDR3 DNA reads as TGTGCCTGCACTATAGCGGGACGTGGCTATGGCTACACCTTC. Full variable domain (outside the CDR3, taken from reference TRBV7-2 and TRBJ1-2): GAGVSQSPSNKVTEKGKDVELRCDPISGHTALYWYRQSLGQGLEFLIYFQGNSAPDKSGLPSDRFSAERTGGSVSTLTIQRTQQEDSAVYLCACTIAGRGYGYTFGSGTRLTVV.

This chain joins TRBV29-1 and TRBJ1-1; D unresolved. The germline V gene has CDR1 SQVTM and CDR2 ANQGSEA. This CDR3 region has 10 residues. V lost 7 bases to trimming and J lost 3 bases, with 6 bases between them. The CDR3 is CSGHDTEAFF. CDR3 sequence (DNA): TGCAGCGGACACGACACTGAAGCTTTCTTT. The full variable domain, with the rest looked up from reference TRBV29-1 and TRBJ1-1, is SAVISQKPSRDICQRGTSLTIQCQVDSQVTMMFWYRQQPGQSLTLIATANQGSEATYESGFVIDKFPISRPNLTFSTLTVSNMSPEDSSIYLCSGHDTEAFFGQGTRLTVV.

This clonotype came up many times. V is TRBV7-2 and J is TRBJ2-4, with a tentative D call TRBD2 (5 bases). Germline V gene sequence: CDR1 SGHTA, CDR2 FQGNSA. V dropped 1 base and J dropped 8 bases, with 15 bases sitting between them. CDR3 length: 15 residues. The CDR3 DNA follows: TGTGCCAGCAGCTTAGGTGGCGGGCCTAGGGACATTCAGTACTTC. Protein product: CASSLGGGPRDIQYF.

The J gene is TRBJ1-2, the V gene TRBV2; 7 bases are shared with TRBD1. CDR3 length: 13 residues. V was pared by 6 bases and J by 8 bases, with 9 bases of the junction left unmatched. The germline V gene encodes CDR1 SNHLY and CDR2 FYNNEI. The CDR3 bases are TGTGCCAGCAGGGGGGACAGCGACGCCGGCTACACCTTC. Residues: CASRGDSDAGYTF.

This clonotype was seen more than once but under ten times. V usage is TRBV4-3 and J usage is TRBJ2-1; 8 nucleotides line up with TRBD2. Germline V gene sequence: CDR1 LGHNA, CDR2 YSLEER. V was clipped by 4 bases and J by 3 bases; unmatched bases: 11. This CDR3 comprises 17 residues. DNA for the CDR3: TGCGCCAGCAGCCCTCACGCGCCCGGGACTAGCTACAATGAGCAGTTCTTC. This sequence encodes CASSPHAPGTSYNEQFF.

As DNA, the CDR3 is TGTGCCAGCAGCTTAGATCGGGCACTTCTTGGCCCCTACGAGCAGTACTTC. This codes for CASSLDRALLGPYEQYF. V usage is TRBV11-2 and J usage is TRBJ2-7; D not certain. CDR3 size: 17 residues. Trimming shortened V by 0 bases and J by 2 bases, and 17 bases separated the two germline ends. Germline V gene lookup returns CDR1 SGHAT and CDR2 FQNNGV.

The chain carries TRBV7-9 and TRBJ2-1; perhaps TRBD1 as D (6 bases). V was cut by 5 bases and J by 10 bases, with 12 bases left in between. Germline-derived CDR1 and CDR2 are SEHNR and FQNEAQ (reference sequence). This CDR3 comprises 12 residues. For the CDR3, the DNA is TGTGCCAGCAGCCACGAAGGGGGAGAGCAGTTCTTC. Amino acids: CASSHEGGEQFF.

Remarks on this clonotype: This sequence may be a read error, since a much larger clone differs from it by one base. This rearrangement joins TRBV21-1 to TRBJ2-1; the table's D call, TRBD1, has no DNA check behind it. TRBV21-1 constitutes a pseudogene. This CDR3 has 15 residues. DNA for the CDR3: TGTGCCAGCAGCAACCGGGACAGGGACTACAATGAGCGGTTCTTC. Amino acid sequence: CASSNRDRDYNERFF.